The 13 T cell receptor beta chains presented below share a single source sample, sequenced in a study of TIL therapy for anti-PD-1-resistant metastatic lung cancer. Sequencing used immunoSEQ v3. Libraries were prepared by immunoSEQ multiplex PCR; TCRdb keeps only in-frame clonotypes and omits some of them. The sample holds some 57,000 clones, around 86% seen once. Time point defined: pre-treatment sample, taken before nivolumab and TIL therapy. Sequences were derived from blood, sampled at baseline. These receptors were obtained from a person between 25 and 79 years old with non-small cell lung cancer.

This sequence joins TRBV5-1 and TRBJ2-2; 8 bases align to TRBD2. The V gene end was trimmed by 7 bases and the J gene end by 3 bases; junction bases not matched to a gene: 5. This CDR3 has 14 amino acids. The V gene's germline CDR1 is SGHRS and CDR2 YFSETQ. CDR3 sequence (DNA): TGCGCCAGCGGGCGGGGGGCAGACACCGGGGAGCTGTTTTTT. Protein product: CASGRGADTGELFF.

The count of this clone is one. V is TRBV10-3 and J is TRBJ2-3; D tentatively fits TRBD1 or TRBD2 (5 bases each). V gave up 2 bases and J gave up 0 bases, with 6 bases separating them. CDR1 and CDR2 (germline): ENHRY, SYGVKD. The CDR3 consists of 14 residues. CDR3 DNA: TGTGCCATCAGTGAGGAGGGGAGCACAGATACGCAGTATTTT. This sequence encodes CAISEEGSTDTQYF.

The gene calls are TRBV30 and TRBJ2-7; TRBD1 aligns across 9 bases. CDR1 is GTSNPN and CDR2 is SVGIG in the germline V gene (reference sequence). With V trimmed by 5 bases and J by 3 bases, 2 bases remained unmatched. The CDR3 covers 12 residues. Here the CDR3 reads CAWGTGLYEQYF. DNA for the CDR3: TGTGCCTGGGGGACAGGGCTCTACGAGCAGTACTTC.

This clone was seen a single time. The CDR3 bases are TGTGCCACCAGTGAATGGGGCCTTGGTGGGGAGACCCAGTACTTC. This sequence encodes CATSEWGLGGETQYF. The V gene is TRBV24-1, the J gene TRBJ2-5, with a tentative D call TRBD1 (5 bases). The CDR3 has 15 amino acids. Trimming took 4 bases from V and 5 from J, leaving 16 bases between them. CDR1 is KGHDR and CDR2 is SFDVKD in the germline V gene.

This sequence joins TRBV27 and TRBJ2-3, with TRBD2 matching 7 bases. The V and J ends lost 5 bases and 2 bases, in that order; junction bases with no gene match: 16. Germline CDR1 is MNHEY and CDR2 is SMNVEV (reference sequence). The CDR3 loop spans 18 amino acids. The chain's CDR3 is CASSRVVAPGLPTDTQYF. The CDR3 region has the DNA TGTGCCAGCAGTAGGGTTGTGGCTCCGGGACTACCCACAGATACGCAGTATTTT.

The chain is built from TRBV15 and TRBJ1-6; TRBD1 agrees at 7 bases. This CDR3 is built from 16 residues. The trim removed 4 bases at V and 0 bases at J, leaving 3 bases unmatched. The germline CDR1 and CDR2 sequences are LNHNV and YYDKDF (reference sequence). The CDR3 DNA follows: TGTGCCACCAGCAAGGGGGCCCGCTCCTATAATTCACCCCTCCACTTT. Translation gives CATSKGARSYNSPLHF. The complete variable domain, with remaining parts taken from reference TRBV15 and TRBJ1-6, reads DAMVIQNPRYQVTQFGKPVTLSCSQTLNHNVMYWYQQKSSQAPKLLFHYYDKDFNNEADTPDNFQSRRPNTSFCFLDIRSPGLGDTAMYLCATSKGARSYNSPLHFGNGTRLTVT.

The V and J genes are TRBV19 and TRBJ2-7, with D perhaps TRBD2 (6 bases). Germline V gene lookup returns CDR1 LNHDA and CDR2 SQIVND (reference sequence). V was pared by 5 bases and J by 3 bases, with 11 bases between. The CDR3 contains 13 residues. Here the CDR3 reads CASSPGEDYEQYF. The CDR3 DNA reads TGTGCCAGTAGTCCCGGGGAGGACTACGAGCAGTACTTC.

CDR3 coding DNA: TGTGCCAGTAGTTTAGGACTAGCGGGAGGAGAGCAGTTCTTC. This sequence encodes CASSLGLAGGEQFF. The V call is TRBV19, the J call TRBJ2-1; 14 positions match TRBD2. The germline V gene encodes CDR1 LNHDA and CDR2 SQIVND (reference sequence). CDR3 length: 14 residues. Trimming removed 5 bases from V and 10 bases from J; junction bases left unmatched: 4.

The rearrangement uses TRBV6-5 and TRBJ1-3; unclear D gene. CDR1 and CDR2 (germline): MNHEY, SVGAGI. The CDR3 is made up of 13 amino acids. The V end was cut by 8 bases, the J end by 7 bases, with 15 bases between. CDR3 in DNA: TGTGCCAGCCGCCCGGAGACATCGAACACCATATATTTT. This gives the protein CASRPETSNTIYF.

The CDR3 bases are TGTGCCAGCAGCGATGGGGGGCAGAGCGCTGAAGCTTTCTTT. It is translated as CASSDGGQSAEAFF. The chain employs TRBV2 and TRBJ1-1; tentatively, D is TRBD1 (6 bases). The CDR3 is made up of 14 amino acids. Per the germline V gene, CDR1 is SNHLY and CDR2 is FYNNEI. The V end was cut by 6 bases, the J end by 6 bases, with 17 bases between.

This clone was picked up a small number of times. This chain links TRBV6-2 or TRBV6-3 with TRBJ1-2; D uncertain. The CDR3 runs 11 residues. Trimming took off 2 bases at V and 5 bases at J, with 3 bases between the two ends. Germline assignment: CDR1 MNHEY and CDR2 SVGEGT. DNA of the CDR3: TGTGCCAGCAGTTACACTTATGGCTACACCTTC. Amino acid sequence: CASSYTYGYTF.

The chain links TRBV7-9 to TRBJ2-7; 10 nucleotides align to TRBD1. Unmatched junction bases numbered 3, after V lost 1 base and J lost 3 bases. The CDR3 is 15 amino acids. Germline CDR1 SEHNR, CDR2 FQNEAQ (reference sequence). This CDR3 is CASSLGTGGSYEQYF. The CDR3 DNA follows: TGTGCCAGCAGCTTAGGGACAGGGGGAAGCTACGAGCAGTACTTC.

The rearrangement joins TRBV19 to TRBJ1-5; possible D gene TRBD1, 5 bases. The V end lost 0 bases, the J end lost 3 bases, and 15 bases lay between the germline ends. Germline loops: CDR1 LNHDA, CDR2 SQIVND (reference sequence). This CDR3 is 17 amino acids long. For the CDR3, the DNA is TGTGCCAGTAGTATAGATTTGACCCCCAGGGACAATCAGCCCCAGCATTTT. It encodes CASSIDLTPRDNQPQHF. The variable domain in full, completed from reference TRBV19 and TRBJ1-5, reads DGGITQSPKYLFRKEGQNVTLSCEQNLNHDAMYWYRQDPGQGLRLIYYSQIVNDFQKGDIAEGYSVSREKKESFPLTVTSAQKNPTAFYLCASSIDLTPRDNQPQHFGDGTRLSIL.